The rows below give T cell receptor beta chains drawn from one sample of a study of cytomegalovirus exposure and HLA in healthy donors. Assay: immunoSEQ multiplex PCR; the TCRdb copy retains only in-frame clones and omits some. The data hold some 150,000 clones, with less than 80% observed a single time. Sequencing used PBMCs. Every receptor here comes from a female donor in good health and CMV-seronegative. Both conserved end residues are part of each CDR3. D genes are given only for firm matches. Size is omitted from some rows. Given values are once, few, many or a class for expanded clones.

V gene: TRBV7-2
clone size: once
J gene: TRBJ1-4
D gene: -
CDR3 protein: CASSLGGGGGEKLFF
CDR3 DNA: TGTGCCAGCAGCCTCGGAGGGGGAGGGGGGGAAAAACTGTTTTTT

V gene: TRBV7-9
clone size: few
J gene: TRBJ2-7
D gene: TRBD1
CDR3 protein: CASRTGTASYEQYF
CDR3 DNA: TGTGCCAGCAGGACCGGGACAGCATCCTACGAGCAGTACTTC

V gene: TRBV9
clone size: -
J gene: TRBJ2-3
D gene: TRBD2
CDR3 protein: CASSVGASGTDTQYF
CDR3 DNA: TGTGCCAGCAGCGTAGGGGCTAGCGGGACAGATACGCAGTATTTT

V gene: TRBV10-2
clone size: -
J gene: TRBJ1-6
D gene: -
CDR3 protein: CASSDRSSPLHF
CDR3 DNA: TGCGCCAGCAGTGACAGGTCGTCACCCCTCCACTTT

V gene: TRBV2
clone size: few
J gene: TRBJ2-7
D gene: TRBD1
CDR3 protein: CASSTGQGAYEQYF
CDR3 DNA: TGTGCCAGCAGTACGGGACAGGGAGCCTACGAGCAGTACTTC

V gene: TRBV5-4
clone size: -
J gene: TRBJ1-1
D gene: -
CDR3 protein: CASSRMDGNTEAFF
CDR3 DNA: TGTGCCAGCTCGCGGATGGATGGCAACACTGAAGCTTTCTTT

V gene: TRBV7-3
clone size: -
J gene: TRBJ2-2
D gene: TRBD2
CDR3 protein: CASSSRTSGGSTGELFF
CDR3 DNA: TGTGCCAGCAGCTCCCGGACTAGCGGGGGGAGCACCGGGGAGCTGTTTTTT

V gene: TRBV6-6
clone size: -
J gene: TRBJ1-1
D gene: TRBD1
CDR3 protein: CASSGDREGNTEAFF
CDR3 DNA: TGTGCCAGCAGTGGGGACAGGGAGGGGAACACTGAAGCTTTCTTT

V gene: TRBV16
clone size: few
J gene: TRBJ2-7
D gene: -
CDR3 protein: CASSLGGSYEQYF
CDR3 DNA: TGTGCCAGCAGCCTAGGGGGTAGCTACGAGCAGTACTTC

V gene: TRBV9
clone size: few
J gene: TRBJ2-6
D gene: TRBD2
CDR3 protein: CASSPREGSGANVLTF
CDR3 DNA: TGTGCCAGCAGCCCGAGGGAGGGCTCTGGGGCCAACGTCCTGACTTTC

V gene: TRBV28
clone size: -
J gene: TRBJ1-3
D gene: -
CDR3 protein: CASRTLEGDPSGNTIYF
CDR3 DNA: TGTGCCAGCAGGACCCTCGAGGGGGACCCCTCTGGAAACACCATATATTTT

V gene: TRBV5-1
clone size: -
J gene: TRBJ2-5
D gene: -
CDR3 protein: CASSLAPGEETQYF
CDR3 DNA: TGCGCCAGCAGCTTGGCTCCAGGGGAAGAGACCCAGTACTTC

V gene: TRBV2
clone size: -
J gene: TRBJ2-1
D gene: TRBD2
CDR3 protein: CASSGLAGGQSYNEQFF
CDR3 DNA: TGTGCCAGCAGCGGACTAGCGGGGGGGCAAAGCTACAATGAGCAGTTCTTC

V gene: TRBV6-6
clone size: -
J gene: TRBJ2-2
D gene: TRBD1
CDR3 protein: CASSGGQGRGTGELFF
CDR3 DNA: TGTGCCAGCAGTGGCGGACAGGGAAGGGGTACCGGGGAGCTGTTTTTT

V gene: TRBV4-1
clone size: -
J gene: TRBJ2-7
D gene: -
CDR3 protein: CASSQGGRLRTYEQYF
CDR3 DNA: TGCGCCAGCAGCCAAGGCGGTAGGTTGAGGACCTACGAGCAGTACTTC

V gene: TRBV9
clone size: -
J gene: TRBJ2-3
D gene: TRBD2
CDR3 protein: CASSVTGTTLTDTQYF
CDR3 DNA: TGTGCCAGCAGCGTGACCGGGACTACCCTCACAGATACGCAGTATTTT

V gene: TRBV30
clone size: few
J gene: TRBJ1-1
D gene: -
CDR3 protein: CAWSLKGGTAWTEAFF
CDR3 DNA: TGTGCCTGGAGTCTTAAGGGAGGGACCGCTTGGACTGAAGCTTTCTTT

V gene: TRBV18
clone size: -
J gene: TRBJ1-2
D gene: TRBD1
CDR3 protein: CASSPTGGRSNYGYTF
CDR3 DNA: TGTGCCAGCTCACCGACAGGGGGCAGGAGTAACTATGGCTACACCTTC

V gene: TRBV7-8
clone size: -
J gene: TRBJ2-5
D gene: TRBD2
CDR3 protein: CASSLVRSSGGLVRETQYF
CDR3 DNA: TGTGCCAGCAGCTTAGTTCGGTCTAGCGGGGGGTTAGTCAGAGAGACCCAGTACTTC

V gene: TRBV5-1
clone size: -
J gene: TRBJ2-1
D gene: TRBD2
CDR3 protein: CASSLALAGGGSEQFF
CDR3 DNA: TGCGCCAGCAGCTTGGCCCTAGCGGGAGGCGGGAGTGAGCAGTTCTTC

V gene: TRBV30
clone size: -
J gene: TRBJ2-7
D gene: -
CDR3 protein: CAWSVGSIYEQYF
CDR3 DNA: TGTGCCTGGAGTGTCGGGTCAATCTACGAGCAGTACTTC

V gene: TRBV5-5
clone size: -
J gene: TRBJ2-7
D gene: TRBD1
CDR3 protein: CASSTRTGPYEQYF
CDR3 DNA: TGTGCCAGCAGCACCCGGACAGGGCCCTACGAGCAGTACTTC

V gene: TRBV7-2
clone size: -
J gene: TRBJ1-5
D gene: -
CDR3 protein: CASSFTHLIPQHF
CDR3 DNA: TGTGCCAGCAGCTTCACTCATCTTATCCCCCAGCATTTT

V gene: TRBV5-1
clone size: -
J gene: TRBJ1-2
D gene: -
CDR3 protein: CASSLEGDRPYYGYTF
CDR3 DNA: TGCGCCAGCAGCTTGGAAGGCGACAGGCCTTACTATGGCTACACCTTC

V gene: TRBV19
clone size: -
J gene: TRBJ2-2
D gene: TRBD2
CDR3 protein: CASRLAGGLSGELFF
CDR3 DNA: TGTGCCAGTAGACTAGCGGGGGGGCTTTCTGGGGAGCTGTTTTTT

V gene: TRBV5-1
clone size: -
J gene: TRBJ2-2
D gene: -
CDR3 protein: CASKEGTDTGELFF
CDR3 DNA: TGCGCCAGCAAGGAGGGAACGGACACCGGGGAGCTGTTTTTT

V gene: TRBV7-2
clone size: -
J gene: TRBJ1-6
D gene: -
CDR3 protein: CASSLAAGSLPLHF
CDR3 DNA: TGTGCCAGCAGCTTAGCAGCAGGGTCTTTACCCCTCCACTTT

V gene: TRBV7-9
clone size: -
J gene: TRBJ1-2
D gene: -
CDR3 protein: CASSFGVNRGSGYTF
CDR3 DNA: TGTGCCAGCAGCTTCGGGGTGAACCGGGGGTCTGGCTACACCTTC

V gene: TRBV5-4
clone size: -
J gene: TRBJ2-7
D gene: -
CDR3 protein: CASSSTYEQYF
CDR3 DNA: TGTGCCAGCAGTTCCACCTACGAGCAGTACTTC

V gene: TRBV5-1
clone size: -
J gene: TRBJ2-5
D gene: TRBD1
CDR3 protein: CASSGTGGFAQYF
CDR3 DNA: TGCGCCAGCAGCGGTACAGGGGGGTTTGCCCAGTACTTC

V gene: TRBV4-2
clone size: -
J gene: TRBJ2-1
D gene: -
CDR3 protein: CASSHLRDSYNEQFF
CDR3 DNA: TGTGCCAGCAGCCACCTGAGGGACTCCTACAATGAGCAGTTCTTC

V gene: TRBV2
clone size: -
J gene: TRBJ2-7
D gene: TRBD2
CDR3 protein: CASRNLAGGSYEQYF
CDR3 DNA: TGTGCCAGCAGGAACCTAGCGGGTGGCTCCTACGAGCAGTACTTC

V gene: TRBV7-3
clone size: -
J gene: TRBJ1-2
D gene: -
CDR3 protein: CASSLGPGLDYGYTF
CDR3 DNA: TGTGCCAGCAGCTTAGGTCCAGGGCTCGACTATGGCTACACCTTC

V gene: TRBV2
clone size: few
J gene: TRBJ2-7
D gene: -
CDR3 protein: CARARAMSSYEQYF
CDR3 DNA: TGTGCCAGGGCGAGGGCAATGAGCTCCTACGAGCAGTACTTC

V gene: TRBV10-3
clone size: -
J gene: TRBJ2-3
D gene: -
CDR3 protein: CAISERRLTTDTQYF
CDR3 DNA: TGTGCCATCAGTGAGAGGAGACTAACCACAGATACGCAGTATTTT

V gene: TRBV9
clone size: few
J gene: TRBJ1-3
D gene: -
CDR3 protein: CASSVGQSAGNTIYF
CDR3 DNA: TGTGCCAGCAGCGTAGGACAGTCGGCCGGAAACACCATATATTTT

V gene: TRBV10-3
clone size: -
J gene: TRBJ2-1
D gene: TRBD2
CDR3 protein: CAISESVGGPNEQFF
CDR3 DNA: TGTGCCATCAGTGAGTCGGTGGGAGGGCCCAATGAGCAGTTCTTC

V gene: TRBV4-3
clone size: few
J gene: TRBJ2-4
D gene: TRBD2
CDR3 protein: CASRPRVAGAGDSQYF
CDR3 DNA: TGCGCCAGCAGACCAAGGGTAGCGGGGGCCGGAGACAGTCAGTACTTC

V gene: TRBV28
clone size: -
J gene: TRBJ1-5
D gene: -
CDR3 protein: CASITGGLGNQPQHF
CDR3 DNA: TGTGCCAGCATCACGGGGGGGCTGGGCAATCAGCCCCAGCATTTT

V gene: TRBV4-1
clone size: -
J gene: TRBJ2-5
D gene: TRBD1
CDR3 protein: CASSSQGPAQETQYF
CDR3 DNA: TGCGCCAGCAGCTCACAGGGGCCGGCCCAAGAGACCCAGTACTTC

V gene: TRBV19
clone size: few
J gene: TRBJ2-7
D gene: TRBD1
CDR3 protein: CASSQGTGIHEQYF
CDR3 DNA: TGTGCCAGTAGTCAAGGGACAGGGATCCACGAGCAGTACTTC

V gene: TRBV30
clone size: once
J gene: TRBJ1-4
D gene: -
CDR3 protein: CAWKGGWGEKLFF
CDR3 DNA: TGTGCCTGGAAGGGAGGGTGGGGTGAAAAACTGTTTTTT

V gene: TRBV5-1
clone size: -
J gene: TRBJ2-3
D gene: -
CDR3 protein: CASSRDSASDTQYF
CDR3 DNA: TGCGCCAGCAGCCGGGACTCTGCCTCAGATACGCAGTATTTT

V gene: TRBV19
clone size: -
J gene: TRBJ1-2
D gene: -
CDR3 protein: CASNPLGGIGGYTF
CDR3 DNA: TGTGCCAGTAACCCCTTGGGGGGTATTGGGGGCTACACCTTC

V gene: TRBV7-2
clone size: -
J gene: TRBJ2-1
D gene: TRBD1
CDR3 protein: CASSPSAGTGDGGFF
CDR3 DNA: TGTGCCAGCAGCCCTAGCGCTGGGACAGGGGACGGTGGGTTCTTC

V gene: TRBV4-3
clone size: -
J gene: TRBJ2-1
D gene: TRBD2
CDR3 protein: CASSQVYSGGFNEQFF
CDR3 DNA: TGCGCCAGCAGCCAAGTCTATAGCGGGGGGTTCAATGAGCAGTTCTTC

V gene: TRBV18
clone size: -
J gene: TRBJ2-1
D gene: TRBD2
CDR3 protein: CASSPTSGGPNEQFF
CDR3 DNA: TGTGCCAGCTCCCCTACTAGCGGGGGGCCCAATGAGCAGTTCTTC

V gene: TRBV5-8
clone size: few
J gene: TRBJ2-5
D gene: -
CDR3 protein: CASSQRAETQYF
CDR3 DNA: TGTGCCAGCAGCCAGCGGGCAGAGACCCAGTACTTC

V gene: TRBV19
clone size: -
J gene: TRBJ2-5
D gene: TRBD2
CDR3 protein: CASTGRASQETQYF
CDR3 DNA: TGTGCCAGTACCGGGAGGGCCAGCCAAGAGACCCAGTACTTC

V gene: TRBV4-1
clone size: -
J gene: TRBJ1-4
D gene: -
CDR3 protein: CASSQGAGAGTNEKLFF
CDR3 DNA: TGCGCCAGCAGCCAAGGAGCAGGGGCCGGAACTAATGAAAAACTGTTTTTT

V gene: TRBV6-5
clone size: -
J gene: TRBJ2-7
D gene: -
CDR3 protein: CASSRVSGEQYF
CDR3 DNA: TGTGCCAGCAGTAGGGTTTCGGGGGAGCAGTACTTC

V gene: TRBV7-9
clone size: -
J gene: TRBJ1-4
D gene: -
CDR3 protein: CASSLGRLAGDEKLFF
CDR3 DNA: TGTGCCAGCAGCTTAGGTCGTTTAGCGGGTGATGAAAAACTGTTTTTT

V gene: TRBV4-3
clone size: -
J gene: TRBJ2-2
D gene: TRBD2
CDR3 protein: CASSQDRGGYANTGELFF
CDR3 DNA: TGCGCCAGCAGCCAAGACCGGGGGGGGTACGCGAACACCGGGGAGCTGTTTTTT

V gene: TRBV11-1
clone size: -
J gene: TRBJ2-5
D gene: TRBD2
CDR3 protein: CASSLGRGSQETQYF
CDR3 DNA: TGTGCCAGCAGCCTCGGGCGGGGGTCCCAAGAGACCCAGTACTTC

V gene: TRBV27
clone size: -
J gene: TRBJ2-1
D gene: TRBD1
CDR3 protein: CASSSYRGLSYNEQFF
CDR3 DNA: TGTGCCAGCAGTTCTTACAGGGGGCTCTCCTACAATGAGCAGTTCTTC